These T cell receptor beta chains were read from a single sample in a study of cytomegalovirus exposure and HLA in healthy donors. Assay: immunoSEQ multiplex PCR; the TCRdb copy retains only in-frame clones and omits some. The repertoire consists of about 160,000 clones, with about 80% occurring once and the leading ten covering roughly 1.2%. Sequences were obtained from PBMCs. These receptors originate from a woman aged 45-65 years in good health and CMV-seronegative. Both conserved end residues are part of each CDR3. A D gene is named only where the DNA matches it firmly. The listing skips clone size in some rows; elsewhere it reads once, few, many or a size class.

D gene	J gene	CDR3 length	V gene	clone size	CDR3 DNA	CDR3 protein
TRBD1	TRBJ1-6	16	TRBV27	.	TGTGCCAGCAACGATGGACAGGGGAGTCATAATTCACCCCTCCACTTT	CASNDGQGSHNSPLHF
TRBD1	TRBJ2-3	13	TRBV10-3	.	TGTGCCATCACTGGACAGGGCACAGATACGCAGTATTTT	CAITGQGTDTQYF
.	TRBJ1-1	15	TRBV28	.	TGTGCCAGCAGTTTAATAACAGGGTACAGGTCTGAAGCTTTCTTT	CASSLITGYRSEAFF
TRBD1	TRBJ2-7	15	TRBV6-1	.	TGTGCCAGCAGCGCGGGGACAGGGGTGGACCACGAGCAGTACTTC	CASSAGTGVDHEQYF
.	TRBJ1-5	14	TRBV28	.	TGTGCCAGCACCTTCGGGGGAGGCGGTCAGCCCCAGCATTTT	CASTFGGGGQPQHF
TRBD1	TRBJ2-7	14	TRBV4-3	.	TGCGCCAGCAGCAGGGACAGGGGTCCCTACGAGCAGTACTTC	CASSRDRGPYEQYF
TRBD1	TRBJ1-6	14	TRBV7-2	once	TGTGCCAGCAGCTTGAGACAGGGGGCTTCACCCCTCCACTTT	CASSLRQGASPLHF
TRBD1	TRBJ1-1	16	TRBV15	.	TGTGCCACCAGCAAAGACAGGGGACAAGGGTACACTGAAGCTTTCTTT	CATSKDRGQGYTEAFF
.	TRBJ2-7	13	TRBV28	.	TGTGCCAGCAGTCCAGGTCTCTCCTACGAGCAGTACTTC	CASSPGLSYEQYF
.	TRBJ2-7	15	TRBV9	.	TGTGCCAGCAGCCCGACATTCCTCAGCTCCTACGAGCAGTACTTC	CASSPTFLSSYEQYF
TRBD2	TRBJ2-1	15	TRBV7-2	.	TGTGCCAGCAGCTCCGTGAGAGCGGGGGACAATGAGCAGTTCTTC	CASSSVRAGDNEQFF
.	TRBJ1-5	16	TRBV7-2	.	TGTGCCAGCAGCTTAAGTTCAGGCAGGGCTAATCAGCCCCAGCATTTT	CASSLSSGRANQPQHF
.	TRBJ1-3	16	TRBV7-2	.	TGTGCCAGCAGCATTAGTACAGGGATTATTGGAAACACCATATATTTT	CASSISTGIIGNTIYF
.	TRBJ1-2	13	TRBV9	once	TGTGCCAGCAGCGTACAGGGGAACTATGGCTACACCTTC	CASSVQGNYGYTF
.	TRBJ1-2	13	TRBV11-3	.	TGTGCCAGCAGCAAGGGAGGGTCCGATGGCTACACCTTC	CASSKGGSDGYTF
.	TRBJ2-3	16	TRBV13	.	TGTGCCAGCAGAGGAGGATACCAGCGGGTTTCGGATACGCAGTATTTT	CASRGGYQRVSDTQYF
.	TRBJ2-6	18	TRBV7-2	.	TGTGCCAGCAGCTACAAGTCAGGGATCTCCTTTGGGGCCAACGTCCTGACTTTC	CASSYKSGISFGANVLTF
.	TRBJ1-1	14	TRBV4-2	.	TGTGCCAGCAGCCATGTAACAGAGAACACTGAAGCTTTCTTT	CASSHVTENTEAFF
TRBD1	TRBJ1-5	16	TRBV28	.	TGTGCCAGCAGTTATCTGACAGGGTCGACCAATCAGCCCCAGCATTTT	CASSYLTGSTNQPQHF
.	TRBJ1-2	17	TRBV7-8	.	TGTGCCAGCAGCCCCCCGGGTTCCCGGGCCCAGGGGAATGGCTACACCTTC	CASSPPGSRAQGNGYTF
.	TRBJ1-6	15	TRBV6-5	.	TGTGCCAGCAGTGGACGCAGGGTGAATAATTCACCCCTCCACTTT	CASSGRRVNNSPLHF
.	TRBJ2-3	14	TRBV19	once	TGTGCCAGTAGTATAGGGGCGGGCAGTTATACGCAGTATTTT	CASSIGAGSYTQYF
.	TRBJ1-2	15	TRBV18	.	TGTGCCAGCTCACCACCCGGGATTACTAACTATGGCTACACCTTC	CASSPPGITNYGYTF
.	TRBJ1-5	15	TRBV5-5	few	TGTGCCAGCAGCTTAGGCGGATCTAGCAATCAGCCCCAGCATTTT	CASSLGGSSNQPQHF
.	TRBJ2-7	13	TRBV27	.	TGTGCCAGCAGTTTATGGCGGGGCTACGAGCAGTACTTC	CASSLWRGYEQYF
TRBD1	TRBJ2-3	16	TRBV13	.	TGTGCCAGCAGCTTAACAGGGGGTGCAGGCACAGATACGCAGTATTTT	CASSLTGGAGTDTQYF
.	TRBJ2-5	14	TRBV28	.	TGTGCCAGCAGTTTATTTAACAGAAGAGAGACCCAGTACTTC	CASSLFNRRETQYF
TRBD2	TRBJ2-3	14	TRBV7-2	.	TGTGCCAGCAGCCTGGCTAGCGGGACAGATACGCAGTATTTT	CASSLASGTDTQYF
TRBD1	TRBJ1-1	14	TRBV19	.	TGTGCCAGTAGTGGGACAGGGGAGAACACTGAAGCTTTCTTT	CASSGTGENTEAFF
.	TRBJ2-6	15	TRBV5-1	.	TGCGCCAGCAGGCCAGGGACTGCTGGGGCCAACGTCCTGACTTTC	CASRPGTAGANVLTF
.	TRBJ2-7	15	TRBV4-3	.	TGCGCCAGCAGCCCCCAGACAGGACCTTCCTACGAGCAGTACTTC	CASSPQTGPSYEQYF
.	TRBJ2-7	13	TRBV6-6	once	TGTGCCAGCAGTTACGGCGGGACCTACGAGCAGTACTTC	CASSYGGTYEQYF
.	TRBJ2-6	16	TRBV28	few	TGTGCCAGCAACACGCCCGGGGTGTCTGGGGCCAACGTCCTGACTTTC	CASNTPGVSGANVLTF
TRBD2	TRBJ2-1	15	TRBV4-1	.	TGCGCCAGCAGGGATACCCCGGGACTAGCGGGGAGGCGGTTCTTC	CASRDTPGLAGRRFF
.	TRBJ1-6	16	TRBV4-3	.	TGCGCCAGCAGCCAAGACGCTAGGACTTATAATTCACCCCTCCACTTT	CASSQDARTYNSPLHF
TRBD1	TRBJ1-1	15	TRBV5-1	.	TGCGCCAGCGGCGATTACGGGACAGAGTGGACTGAAGCTTTCTTT	CASGDYGTEWTEAFF
.	TRBJ2-7	12	TRBV28	.	TGTGCCAGCAGTTTAAGAGGGCGCGAGCAGTACTTC	CASSLRGREQYF
.	TRBJ2-3	16	TRBV18	.	TGTGCCAGCTCCTGGGAAGGGGGATTGAGCACAGATACGCAGTATTTT	CASSWEGGLSTDTQYF
.	TRBJ1-4	17	TRBV15	.	TGTGCCACCAGCAGAGATACACAGGCCGCAACTAATGAAAAACTGTTTTTT	CATSRDTQAATNEKLFF
TRBD1	TRBJ2-3	14	TRBV11-2	.	TGTGCCAGCAGCGAAACAGGGGAAACAGATACGCAGTATTTT	CASSETGETDTQYF
TRBD1	TRBJ1-4	17	TRBV28	.	TGTGCCAGCAGTGTACAGGGGGGATATGCAACTAATGAAAAACTGTTTTTT	CASSVQGGYATNEKLFF
TRBD1	TRBJ2-7	15	TRBV6-5	.	TGTGCCAGCAGTTACCAGGACAGGGGCTCCTACGAGCAGTACTTC	CASSYQDRGSYEQYF
.	TRBJ2-7	15	TRBV6-1	.	TGTGCCAGCAGTGAAGGGACAGCGGACACCTACGAGCAGTACTTC	CASSEGTADTYEQYF
TRBD2	TRBJ2-1	18	TRBV18	.	TGTGCCAGCTCACCACCGGGATCACTAGCGGGAGGAGACAATGAGCAGTTCTTC	CASSPPGSLAGGDNEQFF
TRBD1	TRBJ2-7	14	TRBV6-1	.	TGTGCCAGCAGTGGCGGACAGGGGGGCTACGAGCAGTACTTC	CASSGGQGGYEQYF
TRBD1	TRBJ1-1	15	TRBV7-3	.	TGTGCCAGCAGCTTTGGAGCAGGGGGTAACACTGAAGCTTTCTTT	CASSFGAGGNTEAFF
TRBD1	TRBJ1-2	14	TRBV28	.	TGTGCCAGCAGTATAGGGACAGGGAGTGGTGGCTACACCTTC	CASSIGTGSGGYTF
.	TRBJ1-1	13	TRBV5-1	.	TGCGCCAGCAGTTCCACAGGAGGGGCTGAAGCTTTCTTT	CASSSTGGAEAFF
TRBD2	TRBJ2-5	13	TRBV6-6	few	TGTGCCAGCATCCCTAGCGGGGAAGAGACCCAGTACTTC	CASIPSGEETQYF
TRBD1	TRBJ1-5	18	TRBV7-8	.	TGTGCCAGCAGCTCGGGACAGGTCGAGTACTATAGCAATCAGCCCCAGCATTTT	CASSSGQVEYYSNQPQHF
TRBD1	TRBJ2-7	15	TRBV10-2	.	TGCGCCAGCAGTGGGCCTCGGACAGGGGGGTGCGAGCAGTACTTC	CASSGPRTGGCEQYF
TRBD1	TRBJ1-1	14	TRBV25-1	.	TGTGCCAGCAGCTCAGGGGGCGGAAAGCCTGAAGCTTTCTTT	CASSSGGGKPEAFF
.	TRBJ2-4	12	TRBV2	.	TGTGCCAGCGGAAGCGGCCAAAACATTCAGTACTTC	CASGSGQNIQYF